This T cell receptor (beta chain) originates from a study of blood T cell repertoires in COVID-19. Study information: Researchers got acute and convalescent COVID-19 samples from the United States, Italy and Spain.

The CDR3 covers 19 residues. Looked up from germline, CDR1 is LGHDT and CDR2 is YNNKEL (reference sequence). V lost 4 bases to trimming and J lost 3 bases; unmatched junction nucleotides: 16. Living in under 30 US areas, the participants were between roughly 18 and 89 years of age. Sequencing was performed with immunoSEQ multiplex PCR; in TCRdb, only in-frame clones are kept and a portion is missing. The data contain hundreds of thousands of clones, more than 70% of them singletons. The rearrangement links TRBV3-1 (or the pseudogene TRBV3-2) to TRBJ2-7; the match to TRBD2 covers 12 bases. The sample was PBMCs or T cells enriched from blood (not recorded which). This TCR came from a woman between 45 and 65 years old who had recovered from COVID-19. The CDR3 reads CASSPQSLAGGPGGYEQYF. CDR3 DNA sequence: TGTGCCAGCAGCCCCCAAAGTCTAGCGGGAGGGCCCGGGGGCTACGAGCAGTACTTC.